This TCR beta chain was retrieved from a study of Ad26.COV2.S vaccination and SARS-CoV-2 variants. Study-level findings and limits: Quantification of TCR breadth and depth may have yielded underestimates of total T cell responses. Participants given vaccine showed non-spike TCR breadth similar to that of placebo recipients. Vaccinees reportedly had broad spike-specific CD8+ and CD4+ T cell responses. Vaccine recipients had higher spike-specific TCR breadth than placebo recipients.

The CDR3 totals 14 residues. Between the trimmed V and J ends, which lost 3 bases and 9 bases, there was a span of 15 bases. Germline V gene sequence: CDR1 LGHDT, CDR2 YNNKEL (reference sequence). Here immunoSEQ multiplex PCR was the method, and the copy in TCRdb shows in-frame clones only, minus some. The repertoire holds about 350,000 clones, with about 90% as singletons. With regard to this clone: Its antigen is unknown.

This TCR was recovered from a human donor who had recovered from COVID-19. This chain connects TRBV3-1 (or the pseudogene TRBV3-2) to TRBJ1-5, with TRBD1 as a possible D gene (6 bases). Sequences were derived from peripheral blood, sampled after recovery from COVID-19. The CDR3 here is CASSHSSDRRPQHF. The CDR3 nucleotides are TGTGCCAGCAGCCACTCCTCGGACAGACGGCCCCAGCATTTT.